These T cell receptor beta chains were read from a single sample in a study of cytomegalovirus exposure and HLA in healthy donors. Only in-frame clones appear in the TCRdb table, and some are missing; sequencing was by immunoSEQ multiplex PCR. The sample carries roughly 58,000 clones, 75% to 95% recorded once. Material: PBMCs. Receptors were obtained from a man younger than 35 in good health and CMV-seronegative. The CDR3 runs from the conserved cysteine through the conserved F or W. A D gene is named only where the DNA matches it firmly. Clone size appears in some rows only: once, few, many, or a class for an expanded clone.

j_call	clone_size	d_call	v_call	cdr3_aa	cdr3_nt
TRBJ2-7	NA	NA	TRBV6-5	CASSYGQGLSSYEQYF	TGTGCCAGCAGTTATGGGCAGGGGTTGTCGTCCTACGAGCAGTACTTC
TRBJ1-4	NA	TRBD1	TRBV4-1	CASSQVGTGREKLFF	TGCGCCAGCAGCCAAGTTGGGACAGGGAGAGAAAAACTGTTTTTT
TRBJ2-2	NA	TRBD1	TRBV6-4	CASSADRGYTGELFF	TGTGCCAGCAGTGCGGACAGGGGGTACACCGGGGAGCTGTTTTTT
TRBJ2-3	NA	TRBD2	TRBV30	CAWNRGGSTDTQYF	TGTGCCTGGAATCGGGGGGGGAGCACAGATACGCAGTATTTT
TRBJ1-5	NA	TRBD1	TRBV19	CASSITTGTASNQPQHF	TGTGCCAGTAGCATCACCACGGGGACAGCTAGCAATCAGCCCCAGCATTTT
TRBJ2-2	few	NA	TRBV5-6	CASSLGGTNTGELFF	TGTGCCAGCAGCTTGGGCGGGACGAACACCGGGGAGCTGTTTTTT
TRBJ1-3	NA	TRBD1	TRBV2	CASRDRGNTIYF	TGTGCCAGCCGGGACAGGGGAAACACCATATATTTT
TRBJ2-7	NA	TRBD1	TRBV19	CASGAGTGTYEQYF	TGTGCCAGTGGGGCCGGGACAGGAACCTACGAGCAGTACTTC
TRBJ1-3	once	NA	TRBV15	CATSRDRWGGNSGNTIYF	TGTGCCACCAGCAGAGATCGATGGGGAGGGAACTCTGGAAACACCATATATTTT
TRBJ1-1	NA	TRBD1	TRBV5-6	CASSFGDRTNTEAFF	TGTGCCAGCAGCTTTGGGGACAGGACGAACACTGAAGCTTTCTTT
TRBJ1-5	NA	NA	TRBV28	CASSLWAHQPQHF	TGTGCCAGCAGTTTATGGGCACATCAGCCCCAGCATTTT
TRBJ2-5	NA	TRBD2	TRBV4-1	CASSQEALAGGPGNPETQYF	TGCGCCAGCAGCCAAGAGGCACTAGCGGGAGGGCCGGGTAACCCAGAGACCCAGTACTTC
TRBJ2-2	NA	NA	TRBV19	CASSTGVLMNTGELFF	TGTGCCAGTAGTACCGGAGTGCTTATGAACACCGGGGAGCTGTTTTTT
TRBJ2-5	once	TRBD2	TRBV10-1	CASSEGLAGDQETQYF	TGCGCCAGCAGTGAGGGGCTAGCGGGAGACCAAGAGACCCAGTACTTC
TRBJ2-2	NA	NA	TRBV7-2	CASRWDSAPSNTGELFF	TGTGCCAGCAGGTGGGACTCCGCCCCTTCGAACACCGGGGAGCTGTTTTTT
TRBJ1-1	NA	NA	TRBV7-3	CASSLGAWDTEAFF	TGTGCCAGCAGCTTAGGGGCGTGGGACACTGAAGCTTTCTTT
TRBJ2-1	NA	NA	TRBV2	CASSGPTSFQFF	TGTGCCAGCAGTGGTCCCACTAGCTTTCAATTCTTC
TRBJ1-2	once	NA	TRBV18	CASSATRTSLTNYGYTF	TGTGCCAGCTCTGCGACACGGACTTCTCTCACTAACTATGGCTACACCTTC
TRBJ2-6	NA	TRBD1	TRBV5-1	CASSSGTGAAGGANVLTF	TGCGCCAGCAGCTCGGGGACAGGTGCTGCTGGCGGGGCCAACGTCCTGACTTTC
TRBJ2-5	NA	TRBD2	TRBV9	CATSRTSGNQETQYF	TGTGCCACCTCCCGGACTAGCGGGAACCAAGAGACCCAGTACTTC
TRBJ2-1	NA	TRBD2	TRBV19	CASSITSGSSYNEQFF	TGTGCCAGTAGTATAACTAGCGGGAGCTCCTACAATGAGCAGTTCTTC
TRBJ2-7	NA	TRBD1	TRBV7-2	CASSFAQGANEQYF	TGTGCCAGCAGCTTCGCGCAGGGGGCGAACGAGCAGTACTTC
TRBJ1-3	NA	NA	TRBV2	CASSALGQSISSGNTIYF	TGTGCCAGCAGTGCTTTAGGACAGTCCATAAGCTCTGGAAACACCATATATTTT
TRBJ2-3	NA	NA	TRBV19	CASSIEATRRARNTQYF	TGTGCCAGTAGTATAGAAGCGACTAGAAGGGCCAGGAATACGCAGTATTTT
TRBJ2-7	NA	NA	TRBV5-1	CASSSISQGSEQYF	TGCGCCAGCAGCTCCATATCCCAGGGGAGCGAGCAGTACTTC
TRBJ2-1	NA	NA	TRBV6-5	CASSYKPSSYNEQFF	TGTGCCAGCAGTTACAAACCCAGCTCCTACAATGAGCAGTTCTTC
TRBJ2-3	NA	NA	TRBV27	CASSPGLGRSTDTQYF	TGTGCCAGCAGCCCTGGTTTAGGGAGAAGCACAGATACGCAGTATTTT
TRBJ1-3	NA	NA	TRBV7-3	CASSPGWGPGNTIYF	TGTGCCAGCAGCCCGGGTTGGGGGCCTGGAAACACCATATATTTT
TRBJ2-3	NA	TRBD2	TRBV2	CASSPLAGTDTQYF	TGTGCCAGCTCCCCCCTAGCGGGCACAGATACGCAGTATTTT
TRBJ2-1	NA	NA	TRBV28	CASRYDPTRGEQFF	TGTGCCAGCAGATATGACCCGACCAGGGGTGAGCAGTTCTTC
TRBJ2-1	NA	TRBD1	TRBV27	CASSLTGDPPYNEQFF	TGTGCCAGCAGTCTTACAGGGGACCCGCCATACAATGAGCAGTTCTTC
TRBJ2-6	once	NA	TRBV6-1	CASSRDRANVLTF	TGTGCCAGCAGTCGGGACAGGGCCAACGTCCTGACTTTC
TRBJ1-3	NA	NA	TRBV19	CASTQQGYSGNTIYF	TGTGCCAGTACCCAACAGGGTTACTCTGGAAACACCATATATTTT
TRBJ2-1	once	TRBD2	TRBV5-6	CASSRMKTPTSGRSREQFF	TGTGCCAGCAGCCGGATGAAAACCCCGACTAGCGGGAGATCGAGAGAGCAGTTCTTC
TRBJ1-5	NA	NA	TRBV19	CASSIRGGNQPQHF	TGTGCCAGTAGTATCAGGGGAGGGAATCAGCCCCAGCATTTT
TRBJ2-5	NA	TRBD2	TRBV28	CGSRSGLAGRWAISETQYF	TGTGGCTCCCGGTCGGGACTAGCGGGCCGCTGGGCTATCTCAGAGACCCAGTACTTC
TRBJ2-7	NA	TRBD1	TRBV5-8	CASSLNRGQYF	TGTGCCAGCAGCTTAAACAGGGGGCAGTACTTC
TRBJ2-1	NA	NA	TRBV6-6	CASSYSNNEQFF	TGTGCCAGCAGTTACTCCAACAATGAGCAGTTCTTC
TRBJ2-6	NA	NA	TRBV29-1	CSVEGGPNVLTF	TGCAGCGTTGAGGGGGGACCCAACGTCCTGACTTTC
TRBJ2-5	NA	NA	TRBV19	CASSIWAGAPQETQYF	TGTGCCAGTAGTATTTGGGCGGGGGCACCTCAAGAGACCCAGTACTTC
TRBJ1-4	NA	TRBD1	TRBV18	CASSPRPTGSREKLFF	TGTGCCAGCTCACCTCGGCCGACAGGGTCGAGAGAAAAACTGTTTTTT
TRBJ2-1	NA	NA	TRBV7-2	CASSLGGGQGIPYREQFF	TGTGCCAGCAGCTTGGGCGGGGGCCAGGGGATCCCTTACAGGGAGCAGTTCTTC
TRBJ1-2	NA	TRBD1	TRBV28	CASSLWTGGNYGYTF	TGTGCCAGCAGTTTATGGACAGGGGGTAACTATGGCTACACCTTC
TRBJ2-1	NA	NA	TRBV2	CASSELGGAYNEQFF	TGTGCCAGCAGTGAATTGGGGGGGGCTTACAATGAGCAGTTCTTC
TRBJ1-1	NA	NA	TRBV4-1	CASSQAGQRPEAFF	TGCGCCAGCAGCCAAGCAGGACAGCGACCTGAAGCTTTCTTT
TRBJ1-2	NA	NA	TRBV27	CASRPGGGLGGYTF	TGTGCCAGCAGACCCGGGGGAGGGCTGGGTGGCTACACCTTC
TRBJ2-2	NA	TRBD2	TRBV5-1	CASSWTSGNTGELFF	TGCGCCAGCAGCTGGACTAGCGGGAACACCGGGGAGCTGTTTTTT
TRBJ1-2	NA	NA	TRBV7-2	CASSSNPTGGYGYTF	TGTGCCAGCAGCTCAAACCCGACAGGCGGCTATGGCTACACCTTC
TRBJ2-3	NA	NA	TRBV18	CASSPPGANTQYF	TGTGCCAGCTCACCACCGGGCGCGAATACGCAGTATTTT
TRBJ1-2	few	NA	TRBV28	CASSWTDYGYTF	TGTGCCAGCAGTTGGACAGACTATGGCTACACCTTC
TRBJ2-3	NA	TRBD1	TRBV28	CASSFFRTGPSTDTQYF	TGTGCCAGCAGTTTCTTCCGGACAGGTCCTAGCACAGATACGCAGTATTTT
TRBJ2-7	NA	TRBD1	TRBV5-6	CASSPGQGPYEQYF	TGTGCCAGCAGCCCTGGACAGGGTCCCTACGAGCAGTACTTC
TRBJ2-7	NA	NA	TRBV7-2	CASSLVEGEGWYEQYF	TGTGCCAGCAGCTTAGTTGAGGGGGAAGGTTGGTACGAGCAGTACTTC